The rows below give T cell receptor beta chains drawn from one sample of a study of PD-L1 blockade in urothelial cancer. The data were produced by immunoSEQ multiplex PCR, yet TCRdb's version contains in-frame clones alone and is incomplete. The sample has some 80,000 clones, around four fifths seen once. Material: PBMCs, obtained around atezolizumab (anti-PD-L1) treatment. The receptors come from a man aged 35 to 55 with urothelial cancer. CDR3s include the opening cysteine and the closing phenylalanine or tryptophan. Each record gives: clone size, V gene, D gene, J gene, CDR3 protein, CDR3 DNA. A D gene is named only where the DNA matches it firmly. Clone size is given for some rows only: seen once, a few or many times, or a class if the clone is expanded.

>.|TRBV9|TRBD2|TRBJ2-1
CASSVSTQGWTSGRPGEQFF
TGTGCCAGCAGCGTATCCACACAGGGTTGGACTAGCGGGAGGCCCGGTGAGCAGTTCTTC
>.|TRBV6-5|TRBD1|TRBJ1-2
CASSYTTGTENYGYTF
TGTGCCAGCAGTTACACTACCGGGACAGAGAACTATGGCTACACCTTC
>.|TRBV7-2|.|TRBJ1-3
CASSSPTYSSGNTIYF
TGTGCCAGCAGCTCGCCTACTTACAGCTCTGGAAACACCATATATTTT
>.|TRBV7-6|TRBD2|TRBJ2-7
CASSLGLAGGGEQYF
TGTGCCAGCAGCTTGGGACTAGCGGGAGGAGGCGAGCAGTACTTC
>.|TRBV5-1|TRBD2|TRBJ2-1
CASSIGGGSYNEQFF
TGCGCCAGCAGCATTGGCGGCGGGAGCTACAATGAGCAGTTCTTC
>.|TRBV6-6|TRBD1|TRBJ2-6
CATQGARSGANVLTF
TGTGCCACCCAGGGGGCGCGGTCTGGGGCCAACGTCCTGACTTTC
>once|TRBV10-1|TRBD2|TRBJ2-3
CASSEKAGEAGARTDTQYF
TGCGCCAGCAGTGAAAAGGCGGGAGAAGCGGGAGCTCGCACAGATACGCAGTATTTT
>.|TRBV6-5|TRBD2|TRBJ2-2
CASSYRTSGRPGELFF
TGTGCCAGCAGTTATCGGACTAGCGGGAGGCCCGGGGAGCTGTTTTTT
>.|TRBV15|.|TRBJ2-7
CATSRAGQQLYEQYF
TGTGCCACCAGCAGAGCCGGACAGCAGTTGTACGAGCAGTACTTC
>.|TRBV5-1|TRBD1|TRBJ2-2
CASSPGQVTGELFF
TGCGCCAGCAGCCCCGGACAGGTCACCGGGGAGCTGTTTTTT
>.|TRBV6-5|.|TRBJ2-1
CASSGSSANYNEQFF
TGTGCCAGCAGTGGGTCTAGCGCCAACTACAATGAGCAGTTCTTC
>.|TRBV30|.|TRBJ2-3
CAWTGTRLVDTQYF
TGTGCCTGGACCGGGACTCGTCTAGTGGATACGCAGTATTTT
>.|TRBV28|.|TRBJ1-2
CASNVNTGTQGYTF
TGTGCCAGCAACGTAAATACAGGGACACAAGGCTACACCTTC
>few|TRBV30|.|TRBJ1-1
CAWMELSYTEAFF
TGTGCCTGGATGGAACTAAGTTACACTGAAGCTTTCTTT
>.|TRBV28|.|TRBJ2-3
CASSPVPGTDTQYF
TGTGCCAGCAGTCCAGTACCTGGCACAGATACGCAGTATTTT
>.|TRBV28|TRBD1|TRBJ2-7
CASRRSRTGDYEQYF
TGTGCCAGCAGGAGGAGTCGCACAGGGGACTACGAGCAGTACTTC
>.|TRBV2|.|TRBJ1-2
CASSEGLYGYTF
TGTGCCAGCAGTGAAGGTCTCTATGGCTACACCTTC
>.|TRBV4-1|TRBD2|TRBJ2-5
CASSQAGTRGETQYF
TGCGCCAGCAGCCAAGCAGGGACTAGAGGGGAGACCCAGTACTTC
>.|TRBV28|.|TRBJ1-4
CASRVRGRLEKLFF
TGTGCCAGCAGGGTCAGGGGCCGATTGGAAAAACTGTTTTTT
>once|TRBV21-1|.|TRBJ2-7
CASSNLRPAGIREQYF
TGTGCCAGCAGCAACCTGAGACCGGCGGGTATACGGGAGCAGTACTTC
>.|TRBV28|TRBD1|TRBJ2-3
CASSLSGQGRADTQYF
TGTGCCAGCAGTTTATCAGGACAGGGGCGGGCAGATACGCAGTATTTT
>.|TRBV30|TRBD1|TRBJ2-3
CAWSTTGVATDTQYF
TGTGCCTGGTCGACGACAGGGGTTGCGACAGATACGCAGTATTTT
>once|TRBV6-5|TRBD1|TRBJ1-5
CASSNDRAQPQHF
TGTGCCAGCAGTAACGACAGGGCGCAGCCCCAGCATTTT
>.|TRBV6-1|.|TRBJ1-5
CASSEVGGGNQPQHF
TGTGCCAGCAGTGAAGTCGGGGGGGGGAATCAGCCCCAGCATTTT
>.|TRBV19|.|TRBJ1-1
CASSDRTNTEAFF
TGTGCCAGTTCGGACAGAACGAACACTGAAGCTTTCTTT
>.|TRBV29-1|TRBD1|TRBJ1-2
CSVSEGQYGYTF
TGCAGCGTTTCAGAGGGACAGTATGGCTACACCTTC
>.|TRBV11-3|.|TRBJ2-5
CASSLEGPGQLQETQYF
TGTGCCAGCAGCTTAGAGGGCCCCGGACAGCTCCAAGAGACCCAGTACTTC
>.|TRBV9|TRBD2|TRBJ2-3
CASSVGSGSVTDTQYF
TGTGCCAGCAGCGTTGGGAGCGGGAGTGTCACAGATACGCAGTATTTT
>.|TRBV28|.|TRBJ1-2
CASSSGVANGYTF
TGTGCCAGCAGTTCCGGGGTAGCGAATGGCTACACCTTC
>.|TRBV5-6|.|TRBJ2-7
CASSLDDSTHEQYF
TGTGCCAGCAGCTTGGACGACAGCACTCACGAGCAGTACTTC
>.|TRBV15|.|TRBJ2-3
CATSRDPDRRTDTQYF
TGTGCCACCAGCAGGGATCCTGACAGACGTACAGATACGCAGTATTTT
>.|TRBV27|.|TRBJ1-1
CASSLTPGSNTEAFF
TGTGCCAGCAGTTTAACGCCAGGGTCTAACACTGAAGCTTTCTTT
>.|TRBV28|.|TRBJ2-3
CASSFTGTDTQYF
TGTGCCAGCAGTTTTACTGGCACAGATACGCAGTATTTT
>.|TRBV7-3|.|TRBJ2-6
CASSAGRSGANVLTF
TGTGCCAGCAGTGCCGGTCGGTCTGGGGCCAACGTCCTGACTTTC
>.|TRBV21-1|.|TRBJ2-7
CASSNRTRSLYEQYF
TGTGCCAGCAGCAACCGGACTAGAAGTCTCTACGAGCAGTACTTC
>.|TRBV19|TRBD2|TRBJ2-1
CASTTSGSQFF
TGTGCCAGTACCACTAGCGGGTCGCAGTTCTTC
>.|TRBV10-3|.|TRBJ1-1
CAITLTERDLKAFF
TGTGCCATCACCCTGACGGAGCGAGATTTGAAAGCTTTCTTT